This TCR beta chain was captured in a study of blood T cell repertoires in COVID-19. Turning to the study itself: COVID-19 samples from acute and convalescent phases originated in the United States, Italy and Spain. In each case, the material was cDNA or gDNA derived from T cells, B-cell-depleted T cells, or PBMCs.

Trimming shortened V by 7 bases and J by 9 bases, and 13 bases separated the two germline ends. The CDR3 has 12 amino acids. CDR1 is MNHEY, CDR2 SVGAGI, per germline. Assay used: immunoSEQ multiplex PCR; TCRdb lists only in-frame clones, some missing. The sample lists about 260,000 clones; about nine tenths were seen once. Everyone who took part was roughly 18 to 89 years old, and they came from about two dozen US areas. This sequence was found in a woman aged 25-40 years with acute COVID-19. This chain joins TRBV6-5 and TRBJ1-5; D is undetermined. The sequencing input was PBMCs or T cells enriched from blood (not recorded which). CDR3 sequence (DNA): TGTGCCAGCAATCAGGTCCGGTCGCCCCAGCATTTT. Translation: CASNQVRSPQHF.